This T cell receptor beta chain was found in a study of cytomegalovirus exposure and HLA in healthy donors. As concerns this clone: What it binds is unknown.

Findings and caveats of the study: It emerged from a later analysis that several of the most significant clusters appeared to be linked to common viral pathogens. It was confirmed in vitro that a few of the CMV-associated chains were specific for CMV antigens.

13 Jbeta primers and 60 Vbeta primers were used for the PCR. Clones were sequenced by immunoSEQ multiplex PCR, and TCRdb holds only the in-frame ones, with some missing. The table includes 150,000 to 180,000 clones, approximately 75% detected once. This CDR3 is built from 14 residues. CDR1 is MNHNS and CDR2 is SASEGT in the germline V gene. Trimming shortened V by 6 bases and J by 4 bases, and 13 bases separated the two germline ends. The J gene is TRBJ1-5, the V gene TRBV6-1; perhaps TRBD1 as D (5 bases). Sequences were obtained from PBMCs. The source of this sequence is a young man in good health and CMV-seronegative. The CDR3 nucleotides are TGTGCCAGCAGCAGAGACAGCTCTAATCAGCCCCAGCATTTT. Translated: CASSRDSSNQPQHF.